This T cell receptor (beta chain) is from a study of blood T cell repertoires in COVID-19. In assigning cohorts, the study relied on participant-reported clinical history. All exposed participants met a person with COVID-19 within 2 weeks before entering the study. TCRdb's table, derived via immunoSEQ multiplex PCR, lists solely in-frame clones and lacks some. This sample has approximately 300,000 clones, with 90% to 95% found just once. The CDR3 has 20 residues. V lost 4 bases and J lost 6, with 31 bases in between. The germline gives CDR1 MNHEY, CDR2 SMNVEV (reference sequence). This clone was counted a single time.

This sequence joins TRBV27 and TRBJ2-1; a weak D match, TRBD1 (5 bases). The source of this sequence is a young woman who had been exposed to COVID-19. Material: PBMCs or T cells enriched from blood (not recorded which). The CDR3 DNA is TGTGCCAGCAGTTCCCGTGATCCCCGGGTCGAGGCAGGGCTCAGCAATGAGCAGTTCTTC. Its translation is CASSSRDPRVEAGLSNEQFF.